The present T cell receptor beta chain was sequenced within a study of T cells in Graves' hyperthyroidism and ophthalmopathy (dated by TCRdb to the late 2010s). Background for the entire study: Peripheral blood samples were taken at the time of initial diagnosis, prior to any treatment. To identify TCR V-J signatures that set the groups apart, the researchers used a discovery cohort of roughly 100 patients, made up of 40 to 45 with Graves' ophthalmopathy and 55 to 65 with stable Graves' hyperthyroidism. Prospective prediction of ophthalmopathy was tested in an independent validation cohort of approximately 18 hyperthyroidism patients and around 16 patients who later progressed to ophthalmopathy. For training and testing, the approximately 92 patients in the discovery cohort were randomly divided in a 7:3 ratio. Thyroid tissue and blood T-cell repertoires from more than 5 Graves' hyperthyroidism patients were also compared in the study. Once sampling was done, hyperthyroidism patients were given methimazole at a starting dose of 30 mg daily, whereas ophthalmopathy patients were given high-dose intravenous methylprednisolone. TCR Vbeta CDR3 sequencing of 120 to 150 peripheral blood samples (around 45 ophthalmopathy, over 70 hyperthyroidism and some 17 progressor patients) is reported in the paper.

TCR beta CDR3 regions were amplified from RNA transcripts. A first-round RT-PCR of the TCR CDR3 used the HTBI primer set with the Qiagen OneStep RT-PCR kit. A second multiplex PCR round built the libraries, followed by size selection and purification. Paired-end sequencing of the libraries was performed with 100 bp reads on an Illumina HiSeq2000. The authors processed their data as follows. Raw data were processed with SOAPnuke, discarding reads with adapters, uncalled bases, mean Phred below 15, or no exact constant-primer or identifier match. COPE v1.2.5 was used to merge the high-quality paired reads, and each unique nucleotide sequence was defined as a clonotype. Clonotypes were aligned to IMGT TRBV, TRBD and TRBJ reference segments using MiTCR v1.1. The analysis was restricted to V-J combinations with a frequency above 0.0001, which together covered 99.2% of the repertoires. The TCS score was defined as F50 (clonal expansion) divided by E x V (chaos), with BLOSUM62-based TCRdist calculated between CDR3 peptides within each V-J. Welch's t-statistics and random forest reduced around 520 V-J features to roughly 13, which were used in a naive Bayes classifier (R e1071). TCRdb trimmed the raw reads at Q25, called clones with MiXCR and kept productive beta chains. Entries are consolidated by CDR3 protein sequence, retaining the most common genes and DNA. Clone size and V and J calls follow TCRdb, not the original study. The sample table contains around 620,000 distinct CDR3 sequences; only one count was recorded for more than 13% of them. The biggest ten clones account for approximately 6.4% of the sample.

In the ophthalmopathy patients, disease was moderately to severely active, with a Clinical Activity Score of 3 or more, a NOSPECS grade of 4 or more, and a duration of less than 3 months. Any patient with an uncontrolled infection, another autoimmune disease, pregnancy or lactation was excluded. Diagnoses relied on clinical symptoms, serum thyroxine and TRAb, thyroid ultrasound and orbital computed tomography. PBMCs were separated from roughly 10 ml of fresh peripheral blood using Ficoll-Paque density gradient centrifugation. Trizol reagent was used to extract total RNA, and RNA quality was then checked on an Agilent 2100 Bioanalyzer. Results the study describes overall, beyond this receptor: Sample size was not statistically predetermined, and investigators were not blinded to group allocation. In cross-validation, a model built on a 13 V-J signature told ophthalmopathy apart from stable hyperthyroidism with under 90% sensitivity and approximately 84% specificity, and in testing the same model reached 80%/75%. During validation, the model predicted progression to ophthalmopathy a median of around six months ahead of onset, with almost 71% sensitivity and 72% to 85% specificity. Blood samples also contained most of the expanded thyroid clonotypes (frequency above 0.001), which suggests that blood repertoires may reflect thyroid immune responses.

In this sample, this clonotype turned up many times. What this receptor recognizes is not known. Per-nucleotide qualities are absent, and no much larger clonotype sits a single base away. Trimming takes 5 bases off V and 6 bases off J; junction bases not matched to a gene: 10. Reading from cysteine to phenylalanine, the CDR3 counts 16 amino acids. Just the 48-base CDR3 DNA is kept, in frame starting at base 1. CDR1 and CDR2, per the germline V gene (reference sequence), are SEHNR and FQNEAQ. The receptor chain draws on TRBV7-9 and TRBJ2-1; 10 bases in the junction line up with TRBD2. Input material: blood. The source is a woman aged 18-29 years with Graves' ophthalmopathy. The CDR3 region has the sequence CASSPTSSGSGNEQFF. In nucleotides, the sequence is TGTGCCAGCAGCCCAACATCTAGCGGGAGTGGCAATGAGCAGTTCTTC.